Listed below are T cell receptor beta chains from one sample, sequenced in a study of T cell responses to AZD1222 COVID-19 vaccine. Sequenced by immunoSEQ multiplex PCR; TCRdb stores in-frame clones only, minus some. Of approximately 100,000 clones in the sample, roughly 89% were seen once. The material was peripheral blood, obtained on day 0 of AZD1222 vaccination. These receptors were collected from an adult in good health. CDR3s include the opening cysteine and the closing phenylalanine or tryptophan. The order of the fields is clone size, J gene, V gene, CDR3 protein. Clone size is stated in some rows and not others, as once, few, many or a class when expanded.

abundance: NA
j_gene: TRBJ1-5
v_gene: TRBV5-5
CDR3aa: CASSLAPGSRNQPQHF

abundance: NA
j_gene: TRBJ1-1
v_gene: TRBV4-1
CDR3aa: CASSQDGTRDTEAFF

abundance: few
j_gene: TRBJ1-1
v_gene: TRBV9
CDR3aa: CATGRGEAFF

abundance: NA
j_gene: TRBJ2-7
v_gene: TRBV5-1
CDR3aa: CASSPDRPGAYEQYF

abundance: NA
j_gene: TRBJ2-7
v_gene: TRBV3-1/TRBV3-2
CDR3aa: CASSPYLAGGSYEQYF

abundance: NA
j_gene: TRBJ1-1
v_gene: TRBV6-6
CDR3aa: CASSNGARTEAFF

abundance: once
j_gene: TRBJ2-5
v_gene: TRBV2
CDR3aa: CASREQGIQETQYF

abundance: NA
j_gene: TRBJ1-1
v_gene: TRBV28
CDR3aa: CASSLDPRVGEAFF

abundance: NA
j_gene: TRBJ2-4
v_gene: TRBV3-1/TRBV3-2
CDR3aa: CASSPDRDIYKNIQYF

abundance: NA
j_gene: TRBJ1-2
v_gene: TRBV27
CDR3aa: CASSLSGVGFYGYTF

abundance: NA
j_gene: TRBJ2-7
v_gene: TRBV5-1
CDR3aa: CASHIGSPHYYEQYF

abundance: NA
j_gene: TRBJ2-1
v_gene: TRBV2
CDR3aa: CASTDQQGGYNEQFF

abundance: NA
j_gene: TRBJ2-3
v_gene: TRBV7-9
CDR3aa: CASSGGGQSTDTQYF

abundance: once
j_gene: TRBJ1-6
v_gene: TRBV28
CDR3aa: CASSQQGRNSPLHF

abundance: NA
j_gene: TRBJ2-7
v_gene: TRBV11-3
CDR3aa: CASSLEQSGGTYEQYF

abundance: once
j_gene: TRBJ1-1
v_gene: TRBV6-5
CDR3aa: CASRMGRTMNTEAFF

abundance: NA
j_gene: TRBJ1-1
v_gene: TRBV5-1
CDR3aa: CASSLVILGDTEAFF

abundance: NA
j_gene: TRBJ2-7
v_gene: TRBV9
CDR3aa: CASSGGTGLFTTQYF

abundance: NA
j_gene: TRBJ2-7
v_gene: TRBV2
CDR3aa: CASAREYYEQYF

abundance: NA
j_gene: TRBJ2-7
v_gene: TRBV11-2
CDR3aa: CASSLIGRIDEQYF

abundance: NA
j_gene: TRBJ2-3
v_gene: TRBV19
CDR3aa: CASKRPGSTDTQYF

abundance: NA
j_gene: TRBJ1-5
v_gene: TRBV6-5
CDR3aa: CASSYSFDLGQPQHF

abundance: NA
j_gene: TRBJ2-5
v_gene: TRBV5-1
CDR3aa: CASRVAGQETQYF

abundance: NA
j_gene: TRBJ2-5
v_gene: TRBV5-1
CDR3aa: CASGGSGGQQETQYF

abundance: NA
j_gene: TRBJ1-5
v_gene: TRBV2
CDR3aa: CASSPQGVGQPQHF

abundance: once
j_gene: TRBJ1-5
v_gene: TRBV28
CDR3aa: CASSPPGRPQHF

abundance: NA
j_gene: TRBJ2-7
v_gene: TRBV28
CDR3aa: CASSLGTSYEQYF

abundance: NA
j_gene: TRBJ2-7
v_gene: TRBV18
CDR3aa: CASSPALAGGTYEQYF

abundance: NA
j_gene: TRBJ1-2
v_gene: TRBV19
CDR3aa: CASKSRAALYGYTF

abundance: NA
j_gene: TRBJ1-1
v_gene: TRBV10-3
CDR3aa: CAIRNQQNTEAFF

abundance: NA
j_gene: TRBJ1-5
v_gene: TRBV29-1
CDR3aa: CSVATTDQPQHF

abundance: NA
j_gene: TRBJ2-1
v_gene: TRBV13
CDR3aa: CASRSLAGVYNEQFF

abundance: few
j_gene: TRBJ2-1
v_gene: TRBV19
CDR3aa: CASSTLAGGPGGYNEQFF

abundance: NA
j_gene: TRBJ2-5
v_gene: TRBV5-8
CDR3aa: CASSYRGTGEETQYF

abundance: NA
j_gene: TRBJ1-4
v_gene: TRBV5-4
CDR3aa: CASSSSVTGGREKLFF

abundance: NA
j_gene: TRBJ2-1
v_gene: TRBV5-1
CDR3aa: CASSVTGLDEQFF

abundance: NA
j_gene: TRBJ2-5
v_gene: TRBV3-1/TRBV3-2
CDR3aa: CASSQPMDRKETQYF

abundance: NA
j_gene: TRBJ1-2
v_gene: TRBV21-1
CDR3aa: CASSRRPRGTIDYGYTF

abundance: NA
j_gene: TRBJ1-1
v_gene: TRBV18
CDR3aa: CASSEGRVNTEAFF

abundance: NA
j_gene: TRBJ1-1
v_gene: TRBV15
CDR3aa: CATSREENTEAFF

abundance: NA
j_gene: TRBJ2-1
v_gene: TRBV19
CDR3aa: CATTRRDGSYNEQFF

abundance: NA
j_gene: TRBJ2-1
v_gene: TRBV6-1
CDR3aa: CASRTDRVTYNEQFF

abundance: NA
j_gene: TRBJ1-4
v_gene: TRBV5-8
CDR3aa: CASTGRDRAATNEKLFF

abundance: NA
j_gene: TRBJ1-1
v_gene: TRBV12-5
CDR3aa: CASGPGPGTEAFF